A single TCR beta chain is shown here with its context. Its antigen target is currently unknown. No qualities accompany the bases; no much larger clone lies one base away. Cut back by 2 bases and 0 bases, the V and J ends lie 14 bases apart. Its CDR3 holds 17 amino acids, cysteine through phenylalanine. The retained sequence is limited to the CDR3, 51 bases, with the frame set at the first base. From the germline V gene, CDR1 is SGHTA and CDR2 is FQGTGA. The sample originates from a study of cytomegalovirus exposure and HLA in healthy donors (dated by TCRdb to about 2017). Some background on the complete study: In an earlier analysis of fewer than 750 of the donors, 276 Gb of sequence data and 90 million to 120 million unique TCR beta sequences from about 179 million T cells were reported. An early release covering roughly 580 HLA-typed donors comprised about 290 gigabases of sequencing data and tens of millions of unique TCR sequences. Among the roughly 390 genotyped donors, around 81% belonged to the genetic ancestry cluster associated with self-reported Caucasian donors. The study was designed to test whether signatures of past pathogen exposure could be identified by cataloging public T cell receptors. The T cell repertoires of under 750 subjects were profiled by immunosequencing and related to cytomegalovirus serostatus. Along with the approximately 670-subject first cohort, a separate validation cohort of over a hundred different subjects was used. To predict cytomegalovirus infection status, the study combined high-throughput TCR immunosequencing, statistical association of individual TCRs with disease status, and machine learning. To study patterns of TCR occurrence, a later analysis re-analyzed previously published TCR beta repertoires from around 700 donors and added high-resolution HLA genotyping. Rather than drawing on any new phenotypic data, the later analysis identified candidate immune exposures from TCR beta sequences and the way those sequences occurred across donors. An earlier analysis of some 500 of the donors used high-throughput TCR beta sequencing to judge whether each TCR beta V gene segment behaved as functional or pseudogenic. Alongside the repertoire data, information on donor age, sex, ethnicity and CMV serostatus was compiled. In a later genetic analysis, genome-wide SNP genotypes for about three fifths of the roughly 670 donors were used, and that subset was treated as a discovery cohort. All discovery cohort repertoires had been generated on a single sequencing platform. HLA typing covered class I and class II loci at four-digit resolution. Typing coverage varied by locus: about 620-630 donors for A, B, C, DRB1 and DQB1; roughly 510 for DQA1; 600 to 610 for DPA1; some 470 for DPB1. Several DR-DQ haplotypes were handled as single units for association and clustering because linkage in the cohort was strong. Among a few hundred genotyped donors of the cohort, an average of approximately 240,000 unique TCR beta nucleotide sequences were sequenced per donor, roughly 20% of them non-productive. General findings and caveats noted by the study authors: CMV serostatus was the only immune exposure information available for the cohort. Compared with equally common non-associated chains, HLA-associated TCR beta chains in a later analysis were more clonally expanded and had lower generation probabilities. In a later analysis, most CMV-associated TCR beta chains were found to appear HLA-restricted, with HLA associations seemingly driven largely by CMV exposure. According to a later analysis, TCR association rates differed among HLA loci, with DRB1 alleles showing the most associated TCRs and HLA-C alleles showing the fewest. A later analysis associated about 17,000 TCR beta sequences with specific HLA alleles at a false discovery rate of 0.05. Several of the top co-occurrence clusters appeared to be linked to parvovirus B19, influenza, CMV and Epstein-Barr virus, according to a later analysis. While some public TCRs were present in many individuals, most TCR sequences turned up only very rarely across donors. In this cohort, only TCR beta chains were sequenced, and detectable features were limited by the absence of alpha or paired-chain data. The sequencing pipeline was judged likely to have produced a cluster of highly shared sequence variants as a technical artifact. In vitro tests confirmed that a few of the cytomegalovirus-associated TCR beta chains recognize cytomegalovirus antigens. The study gave a list of 150 to 200 TCR beta chains associated with cytomegalovirus. The authors suggested that the approach could potentially be generalized to other disease states and immunological phenotypes. The presence/absence analyses assumed that sequencing depth was roughly uniform across donors, and that assumption may not be true. In an earlier analysis of some 540 of the donors, most TCR beta V segments appeared in productive rearrangements about 87% or about 30% of the time, broadly matching IMGT annotations. Assigning TCR associations to individual alleles was difficult when HLA alleles, especially DR and DQ, strongly co-occurred. The 87-base-pair reads could not distinguish some IMGT-functional V segments, including TRBV6-2 and TRBV6-3, so those segments were excluded. In a later genetic analysis, fewer N-insertions in productive TCRs were reported among donors in an Asian-associated ancestry cluster than the roughly 710-donor mean. A further reported finding was that TCR beta sequences accurately predicted the HLA-A and HLA-B alleles for most subjects in the first cohort. Because HLA typing was unavailable for some donors at each locus, only the typed subset was used in association tests. Correlated functional status among segregating V segments might be attributable to linkage disequilibrium, but an unknown experimental factor could not be ruled out. In both the original and validation cohorts, the classifier was reported to diagnose cytomegalovirus status with high specificity and sensitivity. The earlier analysis of nearly 600 of the donors excluded approximately 17 rarely observed V segments, including chromosome 9 orphons, because counts were too low. In a later genetic analysis, a missense DCLRE1C variant was associated with V-gene and J-gene trimming of TCR beta chains, and the association was replicated in an independent cohort.

Library preparation employed the immunoSEQ multiplex PCR assay. For the multiplex PCR, a mixture combining 60 forward primers for TCR Vbeta segments and 13 reverse primers for TCR Jbeta segments was used. Amplification of the CDR3 region of rearranged TCR beta genes was performed with a multiplex PCR assay on genomic DNA. Amplified TCR beta libraries were sequenced as 87-base-pair reads on the Illumina HiSeq System. In the original analysis: A later analysis counted 65 million to 90 million unique TCR beta chains across the 550 to 800 repertoires, and roughly 10 million of these chains were shared by at least two donors. To remove PCR and sequencing errors, raw reads were error-corrected and collapsed into unique sequences using a nearest-neighbor algorithm that merged closely related sequences. To assign V, D and J gene segments, CDR3 sequences were aligned to IMGT reference sequences. For a sequence to be retained, at least a six-nucleotide match to both a V gene segment and a J gene segment was required. Rearrangements were classified as productive when the CDR3 lacked stop codons and remained in frame with V and J, and all other rearrangements were classified as non-productive. CDR3 was defined according to IMGT convention as the region running from the second conserved V-encoded cysteine to the conserved J-encoded phenylalanine. In an earlier analysis of more than 550 of the donors, sequences lacking an unambiguous match to a single V gene segment were excluded. In an earlier analysis of roughly 600 of the donors, a V segment was called functional when productive rearrangements were above 56.7%, and segregating when the standard deviation between donors exceeded 5%. A statistical classification framework was built for diagnosing cytomegalovirus status from the catalog of TCR beta chain sequences. In a later analysis, V and J genes were assigned by comparing TCR nucleotide sequences against IMGT/GENE-DB human TR gene sequences. Using the TCRdist pipeline, a later analysis assigned CDR3 sequences along with most-parsimonious VDJ recombination scenarios. In a later analysis, every TCR beta chain was defined by the combination of its CDR3 amino acid sequence and its V-gene family, and reads without a unique V-gene family were dropped. As a way to deal with suspected cross-contamination and a sequencing artifact, a later analysis dropped roughly 600 nucleotide sequences that were highly shared and had low generation probability. In a later analysis, a clonal expansion index was calculated for each public chain from normalized within-repertoire ranks of inferred template counts. In a later analysis, generation probabilities were computed with a VDJ recombination model fitted to out-of-frame rearrangements, and the resulting probabilities were checked against IGoR. A later analysis scored TCR-TCR, TCR-HLA and TCR-CMV co-occurrence with hypergeometric tests, applying a repertoire-size bias correction to TCR pairs. In a later analysis, false discovery rates were estimated by permuting HLA or CMV assignments 20 times. In a later analysis, co-occurring TCRs were grouped using DBSCAN, and TCRdist sequence similarity was added for clustering within HLA-allele-positive subsets. Repertoires with fewer than 30,000 or more than 120,000 public chains, plus five repertoires with anomalous nucleotide sharing, were excluded from co-occurrence clustering. TCRdb's version of the immuneACCESS table is confined to in-frame rearrangements and falls short of the full clone set. An unresolved V gene accounts for under half of the shortfall where checked; the remainder is of unknown origin. That table supplies the V and J calls and clone size; D and trimming were determined from the DNA. Here the sample has 95,000 to 150,000 clones; approximately 80% occur a single time. Of the sample, roughly 3.5% is held by the ten largest clones.

The cohort comprised around 690 healthy bone marrow donors. At the time of sampling, every cohort member was nominally healthy, though immune exposures that went unrecorded were likely present. The donor tested CMV seronegative and was one of the 352 seronegative cohort members. Every donor gave a peripheral blood sample, and the peripheral blood mononuclear cells from that sample were used for TCR beta sequencing. Genomic DNA extraction from the blood cell samples was performed with the Qiagen DNeasy Blood Extraction Kit. This TCR derives from a man aged 35 to 55 in good health and CMV-seronegative. The chain is encoded by TRBV7-3 joined to TRBJ2-1; a tentative D match to TRBD1 spans 6 bases. Sequenced: PBMCs. The DNA sequence is as follows: TGTGCCAGCAGCTTATTTGGGGGCCTAAGCTCCTACAATGAGCAGTTCTTC. Translated, it gives CASSLFGGLSSYNEQFF.